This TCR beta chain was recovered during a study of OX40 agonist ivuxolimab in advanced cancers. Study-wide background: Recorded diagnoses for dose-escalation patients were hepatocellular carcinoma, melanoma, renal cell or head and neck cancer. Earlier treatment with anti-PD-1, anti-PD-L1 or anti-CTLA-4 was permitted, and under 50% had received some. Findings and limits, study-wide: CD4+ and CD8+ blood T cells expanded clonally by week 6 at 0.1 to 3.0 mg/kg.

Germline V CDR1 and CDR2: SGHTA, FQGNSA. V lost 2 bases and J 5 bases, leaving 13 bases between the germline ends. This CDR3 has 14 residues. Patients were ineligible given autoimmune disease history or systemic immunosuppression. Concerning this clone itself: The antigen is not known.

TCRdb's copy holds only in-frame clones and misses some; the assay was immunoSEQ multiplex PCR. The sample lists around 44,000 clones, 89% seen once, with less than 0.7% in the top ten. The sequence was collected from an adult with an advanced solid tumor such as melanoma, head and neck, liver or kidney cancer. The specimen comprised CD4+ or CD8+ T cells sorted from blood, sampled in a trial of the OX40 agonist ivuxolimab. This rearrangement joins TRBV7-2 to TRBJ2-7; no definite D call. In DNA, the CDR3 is TGTGCCAGCAGCTTACAAACTGGCCTGGACGAGCAGTACTTC. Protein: CASSLQTGLDEQYF.